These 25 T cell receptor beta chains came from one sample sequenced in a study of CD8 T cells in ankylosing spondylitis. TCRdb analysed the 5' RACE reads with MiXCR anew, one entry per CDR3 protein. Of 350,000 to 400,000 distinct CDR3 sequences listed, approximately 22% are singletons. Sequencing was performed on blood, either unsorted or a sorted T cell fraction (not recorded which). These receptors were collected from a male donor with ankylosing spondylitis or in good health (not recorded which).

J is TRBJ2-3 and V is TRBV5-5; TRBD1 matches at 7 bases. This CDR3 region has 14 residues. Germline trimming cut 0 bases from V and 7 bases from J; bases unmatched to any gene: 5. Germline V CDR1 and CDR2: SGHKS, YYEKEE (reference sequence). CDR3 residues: CASSLGQGRNTQYF. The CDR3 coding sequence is TGTGCCAGCAGCTTGGGACAGGGTCGCAATACGCAGTATTTT.

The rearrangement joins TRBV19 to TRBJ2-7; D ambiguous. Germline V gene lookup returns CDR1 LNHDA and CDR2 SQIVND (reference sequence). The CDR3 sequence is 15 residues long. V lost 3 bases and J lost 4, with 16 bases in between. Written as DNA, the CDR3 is TGTGCCAGTAGTATTTGGCAAGGGTCTATGTACGAGCAGTACTTC. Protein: CASSIWQGSMYEQYF. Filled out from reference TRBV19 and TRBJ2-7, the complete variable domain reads DGGITQSPKYLFRKEGQNVTLSCEQNLNHDAMYWYRQDPGQGLRLIYYSQIVNDFQKGDIAEGYSVSREKKESFPLTVTSAQKNPTAFYLCASSIWQGSMYEQYFGPGTRLTVT.

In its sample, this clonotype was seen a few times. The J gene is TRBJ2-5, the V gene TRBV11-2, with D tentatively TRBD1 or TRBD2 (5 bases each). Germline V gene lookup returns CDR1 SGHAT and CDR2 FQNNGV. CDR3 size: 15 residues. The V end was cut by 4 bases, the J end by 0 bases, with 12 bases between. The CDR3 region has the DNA TGTGCCAGCAGCTACGGGACGCCGTACCAAGAGACCCAGTACTTC. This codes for CASSYGTPYQETQYF. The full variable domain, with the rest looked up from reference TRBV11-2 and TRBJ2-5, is EAGVAQSPRYKIIEKRQSVAFWCNPISGHATLYWYQQILGQGPKLLIQFQNNGVVDDSQLPKDRFSAERLKGVDSTLKIQPAKLEDSAVYLCASSYGTPYQETQYFGPGTRLLVL.

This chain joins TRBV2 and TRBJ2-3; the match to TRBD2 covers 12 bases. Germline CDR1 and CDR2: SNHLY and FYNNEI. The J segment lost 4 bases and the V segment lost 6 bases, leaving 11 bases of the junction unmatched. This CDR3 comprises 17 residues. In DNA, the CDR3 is TGTGCCAGCAGAGAATCCCGACTAGCGGGGGATGCAGATACGCAGTATTTT. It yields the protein CASRESRLAGDADTQYF.

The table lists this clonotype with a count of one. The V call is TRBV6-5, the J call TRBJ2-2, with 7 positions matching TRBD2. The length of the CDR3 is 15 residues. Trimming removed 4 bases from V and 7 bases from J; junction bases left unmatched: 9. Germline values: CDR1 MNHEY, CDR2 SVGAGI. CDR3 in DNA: TGTGCCAGCAGTTTACTCCAGCCGGGAGGCGGGGAGCTGTTTTTT. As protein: CASSLLQPGGGELFF.

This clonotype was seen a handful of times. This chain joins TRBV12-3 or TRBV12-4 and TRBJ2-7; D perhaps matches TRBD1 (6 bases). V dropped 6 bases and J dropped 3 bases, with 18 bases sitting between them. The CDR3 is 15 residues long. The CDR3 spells CASSWTMDSFYEQYF. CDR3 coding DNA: TGTGCCAGCAGCTGGACGATGGACAGTTTCTACGAGCAGTACTTC.

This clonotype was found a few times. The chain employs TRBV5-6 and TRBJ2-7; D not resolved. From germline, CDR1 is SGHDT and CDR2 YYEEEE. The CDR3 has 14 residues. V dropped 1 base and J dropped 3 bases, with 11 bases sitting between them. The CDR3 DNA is TGTGCCAGCAGCTTGACAGTGAGATTCTACGAGCAGTACTTC. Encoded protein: CASSLTVRFYEQYF.

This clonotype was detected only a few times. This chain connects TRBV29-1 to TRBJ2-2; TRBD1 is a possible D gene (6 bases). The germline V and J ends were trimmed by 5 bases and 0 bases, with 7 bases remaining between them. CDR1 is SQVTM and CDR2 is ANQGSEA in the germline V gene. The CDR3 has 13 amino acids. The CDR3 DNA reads TGCAGCGTTAACAGGGCGAACACCGGGGAGCTGTTTTTT. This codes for CSVNRANTGELFF.

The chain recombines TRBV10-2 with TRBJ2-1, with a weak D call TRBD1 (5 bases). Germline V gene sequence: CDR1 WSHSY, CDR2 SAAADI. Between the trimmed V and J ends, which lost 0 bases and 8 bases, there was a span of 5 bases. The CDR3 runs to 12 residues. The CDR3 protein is CASSESTDEQFF. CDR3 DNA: TGCGCCAGCAGTGAGTCGACAGATGAGCAGTTCTTC.

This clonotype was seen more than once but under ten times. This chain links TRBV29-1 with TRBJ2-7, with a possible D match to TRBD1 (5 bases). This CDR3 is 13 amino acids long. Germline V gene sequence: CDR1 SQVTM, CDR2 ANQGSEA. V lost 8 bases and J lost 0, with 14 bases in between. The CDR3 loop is CSTRTPNSYEQYF. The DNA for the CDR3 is TGCAGCACCCGGACACCTAACTCCTACGAGCAGTACTTC.

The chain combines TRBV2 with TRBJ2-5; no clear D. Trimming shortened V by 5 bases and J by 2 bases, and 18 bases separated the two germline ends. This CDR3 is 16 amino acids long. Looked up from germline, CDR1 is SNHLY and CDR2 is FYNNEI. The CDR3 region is CASSPQGIGRQETQYF. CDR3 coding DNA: TGTGCCAGCAGTCCCCAAGGTATTGGCAGACAAGAGACCCAGTACTTC.

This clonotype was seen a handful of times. In nucleotides, the CDR3 is TGCAGCGTTGAAGTGGGGGCCGGGATCACCGGGGAGCTGTTTTTT. Its translation: CSVEVGAGITGELFF. The chain carries TRBV29-1 and TRBJ2-2, with TRBD1 as a possible D gene (6 bases). The germline gives CDR1 SQVTM, CDR2 ANQGSEA. The CDR3 runs 15 residues. Between the trimmed V and J ends, which lost 1 base and 4 bases, there was a span of 13 bases.

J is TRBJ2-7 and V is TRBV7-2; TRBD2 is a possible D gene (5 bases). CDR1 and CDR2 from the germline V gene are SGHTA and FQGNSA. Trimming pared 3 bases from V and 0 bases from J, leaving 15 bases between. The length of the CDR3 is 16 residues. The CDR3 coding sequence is TGTGCCAGCAGCTTCGGACTGGTCGTGAGCTCCTACGAGCAGTACTTC. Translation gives CASSFGLVVSSYEQYF.

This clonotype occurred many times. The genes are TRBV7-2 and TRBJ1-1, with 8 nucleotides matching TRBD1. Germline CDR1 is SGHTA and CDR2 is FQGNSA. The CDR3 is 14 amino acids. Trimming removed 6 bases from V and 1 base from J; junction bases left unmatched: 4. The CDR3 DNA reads TGTGCCAGCAGACCCGGGACAGGGAACACTGAAGCTTTCTTT. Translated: CASRPGTGNTEAFF.

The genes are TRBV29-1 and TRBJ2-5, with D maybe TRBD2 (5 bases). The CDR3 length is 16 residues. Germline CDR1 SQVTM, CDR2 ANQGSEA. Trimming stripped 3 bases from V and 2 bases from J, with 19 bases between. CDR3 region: CSVEPVGQGLQETQYF. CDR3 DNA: TGCAGCGTTGAGCCGGTCGGGCAAGGACTGCAAGAGACCCAGTACTTC. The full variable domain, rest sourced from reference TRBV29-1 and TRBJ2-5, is SAVISQKPSRDICQRGTSLTIQCQVDSQVTMMFWYRQQPGQSLTLIATANQGSEATYESGFVIDKFPISRPNLTFSTLTVSNMSPEDSSIYLCSVEPVGQGLQETQYFGPGTRLLVL.

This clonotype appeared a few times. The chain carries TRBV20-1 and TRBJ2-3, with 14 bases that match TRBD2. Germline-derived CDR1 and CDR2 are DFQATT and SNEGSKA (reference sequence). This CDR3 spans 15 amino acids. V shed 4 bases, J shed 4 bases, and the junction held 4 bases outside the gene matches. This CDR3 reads CSATGLAGGSDTQYF. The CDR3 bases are TGCAGTGCTACAGGACTAGCGGGAGGATCAGATACGCAGTATTTT.

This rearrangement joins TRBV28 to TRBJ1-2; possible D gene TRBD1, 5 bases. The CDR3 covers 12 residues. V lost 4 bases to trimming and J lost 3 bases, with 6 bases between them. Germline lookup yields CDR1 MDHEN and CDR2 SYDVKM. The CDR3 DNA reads TGTGCCAGCAGTTGGGGGGACTATGGCTACACCTTC. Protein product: CASSWGDYGYTF.

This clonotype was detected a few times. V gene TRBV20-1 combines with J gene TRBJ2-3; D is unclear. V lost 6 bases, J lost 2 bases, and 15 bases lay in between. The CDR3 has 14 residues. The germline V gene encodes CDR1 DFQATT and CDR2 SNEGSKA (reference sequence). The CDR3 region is CSASTRHNTDTQYF. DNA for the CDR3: TGCAGTGCCTCGACCCGGCATAACACAGATACGCAGTATTTT.

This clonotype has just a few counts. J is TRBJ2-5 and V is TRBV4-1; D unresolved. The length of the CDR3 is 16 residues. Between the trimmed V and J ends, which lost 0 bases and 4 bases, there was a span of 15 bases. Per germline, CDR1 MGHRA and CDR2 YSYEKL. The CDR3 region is CASSQEWMSERETQYF. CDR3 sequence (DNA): TGCGCCAGCAGCCAAGAATGGATGTCTGAGAGAGAGACCCAGTACTTC.

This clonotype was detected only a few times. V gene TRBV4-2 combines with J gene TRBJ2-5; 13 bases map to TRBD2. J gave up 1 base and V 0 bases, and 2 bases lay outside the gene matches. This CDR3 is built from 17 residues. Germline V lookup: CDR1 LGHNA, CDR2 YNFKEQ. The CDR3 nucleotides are TGTGCCAGCAGCCAAGAGGGACTAGCGGGGCTCCAAGAGACCCAGTACTTC. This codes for CASSQEGLAGLQETQYF.

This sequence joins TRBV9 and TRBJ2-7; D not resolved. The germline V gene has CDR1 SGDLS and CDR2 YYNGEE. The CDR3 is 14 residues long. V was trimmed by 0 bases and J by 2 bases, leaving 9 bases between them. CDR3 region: CASSVGLGTYEQYF. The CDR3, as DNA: TGTGCCAGCAGCGTAGGCCTTGGGACCTACGAGCAGTACTTC.

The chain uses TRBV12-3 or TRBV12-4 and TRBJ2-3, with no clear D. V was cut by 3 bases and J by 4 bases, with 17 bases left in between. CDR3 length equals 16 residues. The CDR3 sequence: CASSFRSWQSPDTQYF. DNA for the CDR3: TGTGCCAGCAGTTTTCGGAGCTGGCAATCCCCAGATACGCAGTATTTT.

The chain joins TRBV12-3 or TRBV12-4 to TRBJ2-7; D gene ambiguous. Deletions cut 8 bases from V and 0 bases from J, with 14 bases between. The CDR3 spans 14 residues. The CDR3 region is CASALSLSSYEQYF. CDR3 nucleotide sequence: TGTGCCAGCGCCCTGTCCCTGAGCTCCTACGAGCAGTACTTC.

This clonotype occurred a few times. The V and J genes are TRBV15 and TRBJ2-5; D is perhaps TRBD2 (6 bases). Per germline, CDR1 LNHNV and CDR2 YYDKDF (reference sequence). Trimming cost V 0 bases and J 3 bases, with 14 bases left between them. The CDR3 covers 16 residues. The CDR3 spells CATSRDLASAEETQYF. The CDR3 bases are TGTGCCACCAGCAGAGATCTGGCTAGCGCAGAAGAGACCCAGTACTTC.

In DNA, the CDR3 is TGTGCCAGCAGCTGGGACAAAACCTACGAGCAGTACTTC. Residues: CASSWDKTYEQYF. The chain carries TRBV2 and TRBJ2-7, with TRBD1 as a possible D gene (6 bases). The V gene lost 6 bases and the J gene lost 2 bases, with 11 bases spanning the gap. The CDR3 is 13 residues long. The germline V gene encodes CDR1 SNHLY and CDR2 FYNNEI. The full variable domain, rest sourced from reference TRBV2 and TRBJ2-7, is EPEVTQTPSHQVTQMGQEVILRCVPISNHLYFYWYRQILGQKVEFLVSFYNNEISEKSEIFDDQFSVERPDGSNFTLKIRSTKLEDSAMYFCASSWDKTYEQYFGPGTRLTVT.